The entry below describes one T cell receptor (beta chain). Assay: immunoSEQ multiplex PCR; the TCRdb copy retains only in-frame clones and omits some. The sample holds about 270,000 clones, 75% to 95% seen once. These data belong to a study of blood T cell repertoires in COVID-19. Across the whole study: PBMCs, B-cell-depleted T cells, or T cells were the source of the cDNA or gDNA that made up the material.

Categorization into cohorts depended on clinical history that participants reported. During the 2 weeks before they entered the study, exposed participants had met someone with a PCR-confirmed or clinician-diagnosed COVID-19 case. The germline V gene has CDR1 SGHTA and CDR2 FQGTGA. CDR3 size: 16 residues. J lost 10 bases, V lost 5 bases, and 17 bases had no gene match. The sequenced sample was PBMCs or T cells enriched from blood (not recorded which). The chain recombines TRBV7-3 with TRBJ2-1; 7 positions agree with TRBD2. The source is a man between 35 and 55 years old who had been exposed to COVID-19. For the CDR3, the DNA is TGTGCCAGCAGCCCCCTAGGGGCTAGCGGTGGCAGGGAGCAGTTCTTC. Translating it yields CASSPLGASGGREQFF.